The rows below give T cell receptor beta chains drawn from one sample of a study of T cell responses to AZD1222 COVID-19 vaccine. Profiled with immunoSEQ multiplex PCR; TCRdb holds only in-frame clones, not every one. The sample carries 100,000 or so clones, roughly 90% recorded once. The sample was peripheral blood, taken on day 0 of AZD1222 vaccination. The receptors originated from an adult in good health. CDR3s include the opening cysteine and the closing phenylalanine or tryptophan.

V | CDR3
TRBV6-1 | CASSEGSAGLTEAFF
TRBV28 | CASSNRGSGNTIYF
TRBV12-3/TRBV12-4 | CASSSSYSYEQYF
TRBV7-9 | CASSLLQGGNTIYF
TRBV6-5 | CASPSVRRPNYGYTF
TRBV6-5 | CASSPRANYGYTF
TRBV7-9 | CASSSGSTGGASGANVLTF
TRBV5-1 | CASSPEGAEHQPQHF
TRBV27 | CASSLSGTGSSGYTF
TRBV3-1/TRBV3-2 | CASSRGLAGGGFYEQYF
TRBV28 | CASSFTGELFF
TRBV2 | CASSVTGWDNYGYTF
TRBV11-1 | CASSSRDRGRRGYTF
TRBV5-5 | CASTPAGEKLFF
TRBV5-6 | CASSLWGGYGYTF
TRBV6-5 | CASSPGRNVPQPQHF
TRBV5-5 | CASSSLASTDTQYF
TRBV5-1 | CASSLGDRSDYTF
TRBV5-8 | CASSTDSTYEQYF
TRBV19 | CASSMGQGRSPLHF
TRBV19 | CASSALAGTGTDTQYF
TRBV27 | CASSPLNGKLFF
TRBV5-6 | CASSFRDTEETQYF
TRBV24-1 | CATSDGPRNYGYTF
TRBV19 | CASRLGSGANVLTF
TRBV11-2 | CASSPSTDTQYF
TRBV13 | CASRRHYSNQPQHF
TRBV12-3/TRBV12-4 | CASSRGQSYGYTF
TRBV9 | CASSVTRTPNAGELFF